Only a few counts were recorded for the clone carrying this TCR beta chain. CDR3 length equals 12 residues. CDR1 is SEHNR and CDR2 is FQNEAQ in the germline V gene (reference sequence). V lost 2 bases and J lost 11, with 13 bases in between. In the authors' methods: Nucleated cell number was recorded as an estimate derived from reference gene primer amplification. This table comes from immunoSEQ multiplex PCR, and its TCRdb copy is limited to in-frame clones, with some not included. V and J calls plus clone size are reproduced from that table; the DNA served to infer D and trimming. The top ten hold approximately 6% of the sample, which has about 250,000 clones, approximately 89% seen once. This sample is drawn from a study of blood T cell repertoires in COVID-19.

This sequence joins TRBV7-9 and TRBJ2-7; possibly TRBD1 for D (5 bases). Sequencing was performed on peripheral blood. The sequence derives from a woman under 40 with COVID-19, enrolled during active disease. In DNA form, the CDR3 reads TGTGCCAGCAGCTTAACCTCAGGGAAGGAGTACTTC. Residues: CASSLTSGKEYF. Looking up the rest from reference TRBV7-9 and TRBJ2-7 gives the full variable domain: DTGVSQNPRHKITKRGQNVTFRCDPISEHNRLYWYRQTLGQGPEFLTYFQNEAQLEKSRLLSDRFSAERPKGSFSTLEIQRTEQGDSAMYLCASSLTSGKEYFGPGTRLTVT.